The T cell receptor beta chain under discussion was sequenced for a study of a mutant IDH1 vaccine in newly diagnosed glioma. About the study: Vaccination followed radiotherapy alone by 4-6 weeks, or accompanied temozolomide cycles. Previous treatment comprised radiotherapy, temozolomide, or both, mostly both.

Clones were read by immunoSEQ multiplex PCR, and TCRdb kept only the in-frame ones, dropping some. The table includes tens of thousands of clones, 76% detected once. The CDR3 extends over 17 amino acids. V shed 3 bases, J shed 3 bases, and the junction held 12 bases outside the gene matches. The germline V gene has CDR1 SEHNR and CDR2 FQNEAQ (reference sequence). The time point is: week 35, safety follow-up. Each dose of the vaccine consisted of 300 ug of mutant IDH1 20-mer peptide, with topical imiquimod. Vaccination of patients was performed eight times, in weeks 1, 3, 5, 7, 11, 15, 19 and 23. Notes on this clone: Its specificity is not known.

Study conclusions and caveats: Detectable vaccine-induced immune responses arose in approximately 93% of patients.

The chain carries TRBV7-9 and TRBJ2-3; 7 nucleotides line up with TRBD2. The origin of this receptor is a man aged 40-49 years with glioma. This specimen was PBMCs, taken from a glioma patient whose treatment included an IDH1 peptide vaccine. The CDR3 nucleotides are TGTGCCAGCAGCTTCCCTTCCGCGGGAGTGTTTACAGATACGCAGTATTTT. It codes for CASSFPSAGVFTDTQYF.